Listed below are T cell receptor beta chains from one sample, sequenced in a study of cytomegalovirus exposure and HLA in healthy donors. TCRdb's table, derived via immunoSEQ multiplex PCR, lists solely in-frame clones and lacks some. The sample includes about 80,000 clones, approximately 80% seen only once; the top ten take roughly 32%. The sample comprised PBMCs. These receptors were collected from a man in his fifties or sixties in good health and CMV-seropositive. The CDR3 runs from the conserved cysteine through the conserved F or W. The D gene is left open where the match is weak.

V gene	J gene	D gene	CDR3 protein
TRBV19	TRBJ1-4	TRBD1	CASSIVRNRDRVDEKLFF
TRBV7-2	TRBJ1-4	-	CASSPPLGTTNEKLFF
TRBV7-9	TRBJ2-1	-	CASSLVESDEQFF
TRBV7-2	TRBJ1-2	TRBD1	CASSLVLGTGGSGYTF
TRBV27	TRBJ1-2	-	CASSPSMRRGYTF
TRBV2	TRBJ1-1	-	CASSLYGLNTEAFF
TRBV11-2	TRBJ2-5	-	CASSLGVRRGGEETQYF
TRBV11-3	TRBJ1-1	-	CASSLGLRNTEAFF
TRBV19	TRBJ1-5	TRBD1	CASSIQGGRQPQHF
TRBV7-3	TRBJ2-3	TRBD1	CASSLSRDAGGHTQYF
TRBV27	TRBJ1-1	-	CASTISGGPTTEAFF
TRBV9	TRBJ2-1	-	CASSVGEGGGGYNEQFF
TRBV4-1	TRBJ1-3	-	CASSQTSGNTIYF
TRBV15	TRBJ2-3	TRBD2	CATSRGPVGGERGDTQYF
TRBV29-1	TRBJ2-1	-	CSVEDGRESNEQFF
TRBV30	TRBJ2-5	-	CACSGVLAIGETQYF
TRBV27	TRBJ2-5	TRBD2	CASSLTSGSYQETQYF
TRBV30	TRBJ2-4	-	CAWTLGAATKNSQYF
TRBV7-6	TRBJ2-3	-	CASSSLTESTDTQYF
TRBV9	TRBJ1-5	-	CASSPRGGGNQPQHF
TRBV13	TRBJ2-7	-	CASSFRDSYEQYF
TRBV5-4	TRBJ2-3	TRBD1	CASSLGLPGGLADTQYF
TRBV6-1	TRBJ1-1	-	CASRDEGLPEAFF
TRBV5-1	TRBJ2-7	-	CASSLGSSGTYEQYF
TRBV6-6	TRBJ2-7	-	CASKGVYEQYF
TRBV15	TRBJ2-5	-	CATSRLGRGVRGQETQYF
TRBV21-1	TRBJ2-3	-	CASSTPSVSNSQHTDTQYF
TRBV7-3	TRBJ2-3	-	CASSPTGIITDTQYF
TRBV5-6	TRBJ2-1	-	CASSFRGPAYNEQFF
TRBV19	TRBJ2-1	-	CASKWPGGNNEQFF
TRBV18	TRBJ1-1	-	CASSPRQQSMNTEAFF
TRBV18	TRBJ2-5	-	CASSPATAGETQYF
TRBV10-1	TRBJ2-2	-	CASSDRIGANTGELFF
TRBV6-1	TRBJ1-1	-	CASSDFTGLNTEAFF
TRBV7-9	TRBJ2-1	-	CASSYLSSGAYNEQFF
TRBV5-1	TRBJ2-5	TRBD1	CASSLGGQQETQYF
TRBV14	TRBJ1-1	TRBD1	CASSVTGGSPEAFF
TRBV18	TRBJ1-1	-	CASSQEGTEAFF
TRBV10-1	TRBJ2-4	TRBD1	CASSPDRGLAKNSQYF
TRBV25-1	TRBJ2-7	-	CASSVHCSFF
TRBV30	TRBJ1-4	TRBD1	CAWSAGQGVYEKLFF
TRBV27	TRBJ2-1	TRBD2	CASSPKRDGHEQFF
TRBV5-6	TRBJ1-1	TRBD1	CASSHRGGYTEAFF